These 20 T cell receptor beta chains share one sample of origin, sequenced in a study of T cells in Graves' hyperthyroidism and ophthalmopathy. There were TCR beta CDR3 regions amplified from RNA transcripts. The TCR CDR3 was amplified in a first-round RT-PCR using the HTBI primer set. TCRdb redid the calling of the multiplex PCR reads with MiXCR, one entry per CDR3 protein. The sample yields approximately 600,000 distinct CDR3 sequences, around 20% seen once. Sequencing input: blood. The receptors were gathered from a man under 40 with Graves' ophthalmopathy.

The rearrangement links TRBV6-2 or TRBV6-3 to TRBJ2-6, with a possible D match to TRBD1 (6 bases). Germline assignment: CDR1 MNHEY and CDR2 SVGEGT. The CDR3 length is 18 residues. Deletions cut 2 bases from V and 0 bases from J, with 14 bases between. DNA for the CDR3: TGTGCCAGCAGTTACGGGGGCTGGTGGAGCTCTGGGGCCAACGTCCTGACTTTC. The encoded protein is CASSYGGWWSSGANVLTF.

The chain employs TRBV7-3 and TRBJ2-1, with TRBD2 matching over 12 bases. Per germline, CDR1 SGHTA and CDR2 FQGTGA. The CDR3 length is 16 residues. V shed 5 bases, J shed 6 bases, and the junction held 8 bases outside the gene matches. The CDR3 bases are TGTGCCAGCAGCCCCGAGGGACTAGCGGGCCCCAATGAGCAGTTCTTC. The encoded protein is CASSPEGLAGPNEQFF.

Notes on this clonotype: This may stem from a read error, because a much larger clone lies one nucleotide away. The rearrangement links TRBV3-1 to TRBJ1-1; perhaps TRBD1 as D (5 bases). Between the trimmed V and J ends, which lost 0 bases and 6 bases, there was a span of 8 bases. There are 13 residues in the CDR3. Germline values: CDR1 LGHDT, CDR2 YNNKEL (reference sequence). The CDR3: CASSQDREAEAFF. For the CDR3, the DNA is TGTGCCAGCAGCCAAGACAGGGAAGCTGAAGCTTTCTTT.

This clonotype was found many times. This chain connects TRBV11-1 to TRBJ1-1; possible D gene TRBD1, 5 bases. Trimming removed 5 bases from V and 0 bases from J, with 10 bases in between. The CDR3 is 14 amino acids. CDR1 is SGHAT and CDR2 is FQDESV in the germline V gene (reference sequence). The CDR3 DNA sequence: TGTGCCAGCAGCGACGGGACTGTGAACACTGAAGCTTTCTTT. This translates into CASSDGTVNTEAFF.

The chain carries TRBV25-1 and TRBJ2-1; 7 bases are a match to TRBD2. CDR1 is MGHDK and CDR2 is SYGVNS in the germline V gene. The CDR3 totals 13 residues. V was clipped by 3 bases and J by 9 bases; unmatched bases: 5. CDR3 sequence: CASSETSTAEQFF. In nucleotides, the CDR3 is TGTGCCAGCAGTGAGACTAGCACGGCTGAGCAGTTCTTC.

This clonotype has ten or more counts. The chain has TRBV12-3 or TRBV12-4 and TRBJ2-7; D might be TRBD1 (5 bases). The CDR3 is 12 amino acids. The ends were cut back, 5 bases at V and 7 bases at J, with 12 bases in the middle. CDR3 sequence: CASSIPPGEQYF. The CDR3 nucleotides read TGTGCCAGCAGTATCCCGCCAGGGGAGCAGTACTTC.

The sample holds a few counts of this clonotype. The CDR3 here is CASSWGTGGRSTDTQYF. CDR3 DNA sequence: TGCGCCAGCAGCTGGGGGACAGGGGGCAGAAGCACAGATACGCAGTATTTT. This chain connects TRBV5-1 to TRBJ2-3; 12 nucleotides line up with TRBD1. CDR3 length: 17 amino acids. Trimming removed 3 bases from V and 0 bases from J; junction bases left unmatched: 5. Germline CDR1 and CDR2: SGHRS and YFSETQ.

This clonotype was observed many times. This chain uses TRBV30 with TRBJ2-3; 12 positions match TRBD2. The ends lost 3 bases at V and 4 bases at J; junction bases unmatched: 17. The CDR3 runs to 19 residues. Germline loops: CDR1 GTSNPN, CDR2 SVGIG (reference sequence). The CDR3: CAWRGRLAGGPRLSDTQYF. For the CDR3, the DNA is TGTGCCTGGAGAGGACGCCTAGCGGGAGGGCCGCGGTTGTCAGATACGCAGTATTTT.

This clonotype has a handful of counts. The chain couples TRBV20-1 to TRBJ1-1; D is perhaps TRBD1 (6 bases). The CDR3 consists of 14 residues. The V and J ends lost 1 base and 3 bases respectively, with 12 bases between them. Germline CDR1 reads DFQATT; CDR2 reads SNEGSKA (reference sequence). CDR3 sequence (DNA): TGCAGTGCTAGAGTAAGAGGGGGAGACACTGAAGCTTTCTTT. This translates into CSARVRGGDTEAFF.

This clonotype was seen a handful of times. This chain links TRBV9 with TRBJ2-1; the D gene could be TRBD1 or TRBD2 (5 bases each). The CDR3 runs to 17 residues. Germline assignment: CDR1 SGDLS and CDR2 YYNGEE. Trimming took 0 bases from V and 7 from J, leaving 20 bases between them. CDR3 sequence reads: CASSVVASWGNGNEQFF. CDR3 nucleotides: TGTGCCAGCAGCGTAGTGGCTAGCTGGGGGAATGGTAATGAGCAGTTCTTC.

This clonotype came up a few times. The chain is built from TRBV5-4 and TRBJ1-2; a weak D match, TRBD1 (5 bases). CDR1 is SGHNT and CDR2 is YYREEE in the germline V gene (reference sequence). With 0 bases removed from V and 6 bases from J, the gap between germline ends came to 15 bases. The CDR3 runs to 15 residues. The CDR3 protein is CASSLAGVQGNGYTF. CDR3 nucleotide sequence: TGTGCCAGCAGCTTGGCGGGCGTGCAGGGAAATGGCTACACCTTC. The full variable domain, with the rest looked up from reference TRBV5-4 and TRBJ1-2, is ETGVTQSPTHLIKTRGQQVTLRCSSQSGHNTVSWYQQALGQGPQFIFQYYREEENGRGNFPPRFSGLQFPNYSSELNVNALELDDSALYLCASSLAGVQGNGYTFGSGTRLTVV.

The chain couples TRBV2 to TRBJ2-7; 7 nucleotides agree with TRBD2. Germline loops: CDR1 SNHLY, CDR2 FYNNEI. The CDR3 is made up of 15 amino acids. The ends lost 1 base at V and 2 bases at J; junction bases unmatched: 5. CDR3: CASSEGSGTAYEQYF. The CDR3 nucleotides read TGTGCCAGCAGTGAAGGGAGCGGGACGGCCTACGAGCAGTACTTC.

This clonotype was counted a few times. The chain recombines TRBV6-1 with TRBJ2-2; 7 positions agree with TRBD2. CDR3 length: 15 residues. Germline V lookup: CDR1 MNHNS, CDR2 SASEGT. The V segment lost 6 bases and the J segment 0 bases; nucleotides outside the gene matches: 4. In DNA form, the CDR3 reads TGTGCCAGCAGCCTAGCGGCAGCGAACACCGGGGAGCTGTTTTTT. It codes for CASSLAAANTGELFF.

The chain joins TRBV30 to TRBJ2-2; TRBD2 matches at 8 bases. After removal of 1 base from V and 3 bases from J, the junction contained 4 bases not matched to a gene. This CDR3 is 15 amino acids long. The germline CDR1 and CDR2 sequences are GTSNPN and SVGIG (reference sequence). CDR3 protein: CAWSERELDTGELFF. The DNA for the CDR3 is TGTGCCTGGAGTGAGCGGGAGCTGGACACCGGGGAGCTGTTTTTT.

The V and J genes are TRBV20-1 and TRBJ2-3; TRBD2 aligns across 8 bases. The CDR3 loop spans 16 amino acids. Germline CDR1 DFQATT, CDR2 SNEGSKA (reference sequence). J lost 2 bases, V lost 1 base, and 8 bases had no gene match. CDR3 amino acids: CSARVASGLVTDTQYF. The DNA for the CDR3 is TGCAGTGCTAGAGTCGCTAGCGGGTTGGTCACAGATACGCAGTATTTT.

Concerning this clonotype itself: A much larger clone lies one base from this, so it may be a read error. V usage is TRBV5-1 and J usage is TRBJ2-2, with D hard to call. Germline CDR1 is SGHRS and CDR2 is YFSETQ. The CDR3 loop spans 14 amino acids. Here the CDR3 DNA reads TGCGCCGGCAGAGGAGACCCTTCCACCGGGGAGCTGTTTTTT. As protein: CAGRGDPSTGELFF.

A few counts support this clonotype. This chain links TRBV5-6 with TRBJ2-1; 8 nucleotides line up with TRBD1. The V gene's germline CDR1 is SGHDT and CDR2 YYEEEE. V lost 3 bases and J lost 6; bases outside the gene matches: 11. The CDR3 spans 16 residues. This CDR3 reads CASSWRSRQGTNEQFF. CDR3 bases: TGTGCCAGCAGCTGGCGGTCGAGACAGGGGACCAATGAGCAGTTCTTC.

This clonotype was seen more than once but under ten times. The V gene is TRBV19, the J gene TRBJ1-2, with a possible D match to TRBD1 (5 bases). The germline V gene has CDR1 LNHDA and CDR2 SQIVND (reference sequence). Trimming took 4 bases from V and 6 from J, leaving 12 bases between them. CDR3 length: 13 residues. The CDR3 protein is CASSNGGRNGYTF. CDR3 DNA: TGTGCCAGTAGTAATGGGGGACGGAATGGCTACACCTTC.

Worth noting for this clonotype: A much larger clone differs by one base, so this may be a read error. CDR3 in amino acids: CASSTGHADEQFF. CDR3 sequence (DNA): TGTGCCAGCAGTACCGGACATGCCGATGAGCAGTTCTTC. The chain recombines TRBV28 with TRBJ2-1; perhaps TRBD1 as D (5 bases). Germline V gene sequence: CDR1 MDHEN, CDR2 SYDVKM. CDR3 length equals 13 residues. V dropped 5 bases and J dropped 8 bases, with 13 bases sitting between them.

This clonotype was observed a few times. The chain links TRBV29-1 to TRBJ2-1, with D hard to call. The germline V gene encodes CDR1 SQVTM and CDR2 ANQGSEA. The CDR3 spans 11 residues. V was cut by 5 bases and J by 3 bases, with 5 bases left in between. This CDR3 is CSVRYYNEQFF. CDR3 sequence (DNA): TGCAGCGTTCGTTACTACAATGAGCAGTTCTTC.